The 26 T cell receptor beta chains given below trace back to one sample, sequenced in a study of monozygotic twins with inflammatory bowel disease. TCRdb reprocessed the 5' RACE reads; each CDR3 protein has one entry and no DNA is given. Listed are about 380,000 distinct CDR3 sequences; 2.5% to 3% falls within the top ten. Sequencing used blood. The receptors originated from a human donor with ulcerative colitis or Crohn's disease, or a healthy co-twin of an affected twin (not recorded which).

The J gene is TRBJ1-5, the V gene TRBV30. Germline V gene data show CDR1 as GTSNPN and CDR2 as SVGIG (reference sequence). This CDR3 is built from 13 residues. The CDR3 here is CAWSVRAEQPQHF.

The chain employs TRBV12-3 or TRBV12-4 and TRBJ1-3. The CDR3 is made up of 11 amino acids. Here the CDR3 reads CASRTRNTIYF.

The V and J genes are TRBV12-3 or TRBV12-4 and TRBJ2-1; as DNA is missing, the TRBD1 call by TCRdb cannot be tested. This CDR3 comprises 12 residues. The CDR3 sequence: CASSPQAREQFF.

The gene calls are TRBV5-1 and TRBJ1-1; TCRdb indicates TRBD1, and absent DNA this call remains unverified. The CDR3 is made up of 13 amino acids. CDR1 SGHRS and CDR2 YFSETQ come from the germline V gene. Here the CDR3 reads CASSQTGDTEAFF.

The V call is TRBV7-9, the J call TRBJ2-1; as DNA is missing, the TRBD1 call by TCRdb cannot be tested. CDR1 is SEHNR, CDR2 FQNEAQ, per germline (reference sequence). The CDR3 totals 16 residues. CDR3 residues: CASSPHGGGGYNEQFF.

The chain is built from TRBV7-3 and TRBJ1-3. Looked up from germline, CDR1 is SGHTA and CDR2 is FQGTGA. This CDR3 region has 16 residues. CDR3 in amino acids: CASSPKGGLSGNTIYF.

This chain connects TRBV6-1 to TRBJ1-5; no DNA is available, so the TRBD1 call from TCRdb remains unchecked. The CDR3 covers 16 residues. Per germline, CDR1 MNHNS and CDR2 SASEGT. CDR3 region: CASSMTGTSSNQPQHF.

J is TRBJ2-2 and V is TRBV12-3 or TRBV12-4; the D call of TRBD1 rests on TCRdb alone, since no DNA is present to check it. The length of the CDR3 is 17 residues. CDR3: CASSYPPGTVGSGELFF.

V usage is TRBV20-1 and J usage is TRBJ2-7. CDR3 length: 12 amino acids. The germline V gene encodes CDR1 DFQATT and CDR2 SNEGSKA (reference sequence). The CDR3: CSARKPSDEQYF.

The chain combines TRBV5-1 with TRBJ1-2. CDR1 SGHRS and CDR2 YFSETQ come from the germline V gene. The CDR3 runs to 11 residues. The chain's CDR3 is CASLGFYGYTF.

This chain joins TRBV7-2 and TRBJ1-3; lacking DNA, the TRBD1 call made by TCRdb goes unchecked. Germline lookup yields CDR1 SGHTA and CDR2 FQGNSA. CDR3 size: 14 residues. The CDR3 loop is CASRRQGAQNTIYF.

This chain links TRBV29-1 with TRBJ2-2; the TRBD1 assignment by TCRdb is unverifiable without DNA. This CDR3 comprises 14 residues. The V gene's germline CDR1 is SQVTM and CDR2 ANQGSEA. The CDR3: CSVGGTGESGELFF.

J is TRBJ1-4 and V is TRBV5-1; TCRdb picks TRBD1, but there is no DNA to check that call. Germline CDR1 reads SGHRS; CDR2 reads YFSETQ. This CDR3 is built from 15 residues. CDR3: CASSLEGSDNEKLFF.

The gene calls are TRBV4-2 and TRBJ1-1; TCRdb returns TRBD1, unconfirmable since there is no DNA. The CDR3 is made up of 14 amino acids. In germline, CDR1 is LGHNA, CDR2 YNFKEQ. This chain's CDR3 is CASSQDWAETEAFF.

V gene TRBV20-1 combines with J gene TRBJ1-5; lacking DNA, the TRBD1 call made by TCRdb goes unchecked. Germline V gene data show CDR1 as DFQATT and CDR2 as SNEGSKA (reference sequence). The CDR3 length is 13 residues. CDR3: CSAPPVSGQPQHF.

The rearrangement joins TRBV24-1 to TRBJ2-5. This CDR3 spans 13 amino acids. Germline V gene lookup returns CDR1 KGHDR and CDR2 SFDVKD. The CDR3 reads CATSDGSVETQYF.

The chain joins TRBV20-1 to TRBJ2-7; the D gene TCRdb calls, TRBD1, cannot be checked with no DNA. Germline V gene lookup returns CDR1 DFQATT and CDR2 SNEGSKA (reference sequence). This CDR3 spans 13 amino acids. CDR3: CSAITPGYYEQYF.

The rearrangement uses TRBV7-3 and TRBJ1-1. Germline V gene sequence: CDR1 SGHTA, CDR2 FQGTGA. The CDR3 extends over 14 amino acids. The CDR3 is CASSLSGRVTEAFF.

The chain employs TRBV7-9 and TRBJ2-1; TCRdb indicates TRBD1, and absent DNA this call remains unverified. The CDR3 extends over 15 amino acids. CDR1 and CDR2 (germline): SEHNR, FQNEAQ (reference sequence). This CDR3 is CASLWSGSSYNEQFF. The full variable domain, completed using reference TRBV7-9 and TRBJ2-1, is DTGVSQNPRHKITKRGQNVTFRCDPISEHNRLYWYRQTLGQGPEFLTYFQNEAQLEKSRLLSDRFSAERPKGSFSTLEIQRTEQGDSAMYLCASLWSGSSYNEQFFGPGTRLTVL.

The chain combines TRBV5-1 with TRBJ2-2; no DNA is available, so the TRBD1 call from TCRdb remains unchecked. CDR1 SGHRS and CDR2 YFSETQ come from the germline V gene. The CDR3 runs 14 residues. CDR3 protein: CASSFRAGTGELFF.

The genes are TRBV12-3 or TRBV12-4 and TRBJ1-2; TCRdb proposes TRBD1, but this gene call is untestable without DNA. This CDR3 is built from 15 residues. CDR3 protein: CASSPRTGSRPGYTF.

V and J are TRBV5-1 and TRBJ2-3; checking the TCRdb D call of TRBD1 is not possible without DNA. The length of the CDR3 is 15 residues. Germline V CDR1 and CDR2: SGHRS, YFSETQ. Here the CDR3 reads CASSLWTGSTDTQYF.

The V call is TRBV12-3 or TRBV12-4, the J call TRBJ1-2; TCRdb indicates TRBD1, and absent DNA this call remains unverified. The CDR3 runs to 14 residues. CDR3 in amino acids: CASSLMGGGGGYTF.

The J gene is TRBJ1-2, the V gene TRBV5-5. CDR1 and CDR2 (germline): SGHKS, YYEKEE (reference sequence). The CDR3 contains 13 residues. This CDR3 is CASSLAQFYGYTF.

The J gene is TRBJ2-5, the V gene TRBV20-1; the TCRdb D gene call, TRBD2, has no DNA to confirm it. The CDR3 has 15 residues. The germline V gene has CDR1 DFQATT and CDR2 SNEGSKA (reference sequence). Here the CDR3 reads CSAREAGGPQETQYF.

The chain joins TRBV29-1 to TRBJ1-2; the TCRdb D gene call, TRBD1, has no DNA to confirm it. Germline V gene sequence: CDR1 SQVTM, CDR2 ANQGSEA. This CDR3 region has 13 residues. CDR3 loop: CSVPRTGDYGYTF.